A single sample gave rise to the 22 T cell receptor beta chains below, sequenced in a study of T cell responses to AZD1222 COVID-19 vaccine. Sequencing was performed with immunoSEQ multiplex PCR; in TCRdb, only in-frame clones are kept and a portion is missing. The sample lists under 130,000 clones; 92% were seen once. The material was peripheral blood, obtained on day 0 of AZD1222 vaccination. The receptors were gathered from an adult in good health.

A note on this clone: One end of the junction varies from germline; a read error may be responsible. The J gene is TRBJ1-6, the V gene TRBV14; no definite D call. CDR3 length equals 15 residues. CDR1 is SGHDN, CDR2 FVKESK, per germline. The CDR3 bases are TGTGCCAGCAGCGAAGAGGAAAATTGGAATTCACCCCTCCACTTT. Protein sequence: CASSEEENWNSPLHF.

This chain links TRBV11-3 with TRBJ2-3; TRBD2 agrees at 12 bases. The V segment lost 5 bases and the J segment 2 bases; nucleotides outside the gene matches: 8. The germline V gene encodes CDR1 SGHNT and CDR2 YENEEA. The CDR3 is 17 residues long. CDR3: CASSLGTSGSDTDTQYF. CDR3 DNA sequence: TGTGCCAGCAGCCTCGGGACTAGCGGGTCCGACACAGATACGCAGTATTTT.

The V and J genes are TRBV7-7 and TRBJ2-5; D assignment may be TRBD1 or TRBD2 (6 bases each). Germline CDR1 is SSHAT and CDR2 is FNYEAQ (reference sequence). The V gene lost 1 base and the J gene lost 2 bases, with 11 bases spanning the gap. CDR3 length: 15 amino acids. CDR3 coding DNA: TGTGCCAGCAGCTTAGTAGGAGGGGGGCAAGAGACCCAGTACTTC. Amino acid sequence: CASSLVGGGQETQYF.

J is TRBJ2-7 and V is TRBV10-3; D ambiguous. The CDR3 contains 14 residues. Trimming took off 5 bases at V and 1 base at J, with 12 bases between the two ends. CDR1 is ENHRY and CDR2 is SYGVKD in the germline V gene. CDR3 amino acids: CAISPRGISYEQYF. Written as DNA, the CDR3 is TGTGCCATCAGTCCCCGTGGGATTTCCTACGAGCAGTACTTC.

V usage is TRBV11-2 and J usage is TRBJ2-2, with D maybe TRBD2 (5 bases). Germline CDR1 SGHAT, CDR2 FQNNGV. CDR3 length: 14 residues. V was pared by 1 base and J by 6 bases, with 9 bases between. The CDR3 DNA is TGTGCCAGCAGCTTAGGGCTAGCTTCCGGGGAGCTGTTTTTT. Its translation is CASSLGLASGELFF. The variable domain in full, completed from reference TRBV11-2 and TRBJ2-2, reads EAGVAQSPRYKIIEKRQSVAFWCNPISGHATLYWYQQILGQGPKLLIQFQNNGVVDDSQLPKDRFSAERLKGVDSTLKIQPAKLEDSAVYLCASSLGLASGELFFGEGSRLTVL.

The chain employs TRBV10-3 and TRBJ2-1; 8 nucleotides match TRBD1. V gave up 3 bases and J gave up 7 bases; unmatched junction bases: 8. The CDR3 spans 15 residues. Germline V gene lookup returns CDR1 ENHRY and CDR2 SYGVKD. The CDR3 protein is CAISDRDRIRNEQFF. For the CDR3, the DNA is TGTGCCATCAGTGATCGGGACAGGATCAGGAATGAGCAGTTCTTC.

The chain carries TRBV6-5 and TRBJ1-4; TRBD1 aligns across 7 bases. V trimming: 6 bases; J trimming: 8 bases; junction bases outside the gene matches: 9. The CDR3 runs 14 residues. Per the germline V gene, CDR1 is MNHEY and CDR2 is SVGAGI. The CDR3 reads CASSRDREGEKLFF. In DNA form, the CDR3 reads TGTGCCAGCAGCCGAGACAGGGAGGGGGAAAAACTGTTTTTT.

The chain employs TRBV7-2 and TRBJ2-3; D might be TRBD1 (6 bases). CDR3 size: 14 residues. The germline V gene encodes CDR1 SGHTA and CDR2 FQGNSA. V lost 5 bases and J lost 2, with 11 bases in between. CDR3 sequence (DNA): TGTGCCAGCAGCATAGGGGGTTTCACAGATACGCAGTATTTT. Its translation: CASSIGGFTDTQYF.

V is TRBV19 and J is TRBJ1-6; tentative D call: TRBD1 (6 bases). With 7 bases removed from V and 4 bases from J, the gap between germline ends came to 11 bases. The CDR3 runs to 14 residues. The germline CDR1 and CDR2 sequences are LNHDA and SQIVND (reference sequence). CDR3 DNA sequence: TGTGCCAGTAAGGACCAGGGGTATAATTCACCCCTCCACTTT. Translated, it gives CASKDQGYNSPLHF.

This chain joins TRBV5-5 and TRBJ1-4, with no clear D. The CDR3 length is 16 residues. The germline V and J ends were trimmed by 2 bases and 6 bases, with 17 bases remaining between them. Germline loops: CDR1 SGHKS, CDR2 YYEKEE (reference sequence). The CDR3 DNA reads TGTGCCAGCAGCTTTGGAGCCCCGAATCGGTATGAAAAACTGTTTTTT. Amino acid sequence: CASSFGAPNRYEKLFF.

The chain has TRBV6-5 and TRBJ1-4; 9 bases line up with TRBD1. The germline V gene has CDR1 MNHEY and CDR2 SVGAGI. The ends lost 6 bases at V and 6 bases at J; junction bases unmatched: 5. The CDR3 has 14 amino acids. As DNA, the CDR3 is TGTGCCAGCAGATTGGGACAGGGAGATGAAAAACTGTTTTTT. This encodes CASRLGQGDEKLFF.

The V and J genes are TRBV11-2 and TRBJ1-4; no clear D. CDR1 and CDR2 from the germline V gene are SGHAT and FQNNGV. Trimming removed 5 bases from V and 0 bases from J, with 10 bases in between. The CDR3 loop spans 15 amino acids. The CDR3 reads CASSQTWATNEKLFF. The CDR3 DNA is TGTGCCAGCAGCCAAACATGGGCAACTAATGAAAAACTGTTTTTT.

V usage is TRBV7-2 and J usage is TRBJ2-5; 8 bases match TRBD2. Trimming removed 1 base from V and 1 base from J; junction bases left unmatched: 14. Germline CDR1 and CDR2: SGHTA and FQGNSA. CDR3 length: 19 residues. The CDR3 DNA is TGTGCCAGCAGCTTAGGGGATTTAGGGCTAGCGGGTCTCCAAGAGACCCAGTACTTC. The encoded protein is CASSLGDLGLAGLQETQYF. The variable domain in full, with the rest retrieved from reference TRBV7-2 and TRBJ2-5, is GAGVSQSPSNKVTEKGKDVELRCDPISGHTALYWYRQSLGQGLEFLIYFQGNSAPDKSGLPSDRFSAERTGGSVSTLTIQRTQQEDSAVYLCASSLGDLGLAGLQETQYFGPGTRLLVL.

The V and J genes are TRBV19 and TRBJ1-2; D gene unclear. CDR1 and CDR2 from the germline V gene are LNHDA and SQIVND (reference sequence). V gave up 3 bases and J gave up 1 base, with 12 bases separating them. The CDR3 runs to 15 residues. CDR3 amino acids: CASSIRLSVNYGYTF. The DNA of the CDR3 is TGTGCCAGTAGTATTCGGCTGAGTGTTAACTATGGCTACACCTTC.

V usage is TRBV7-2 and J usage is TRBJ1-4, with 7 nucleotides matching TRBD1. Germline CDR1 and CDR2: SGHTA and FQGNSA. This CDR3 has 15 residues. After removal of 0 bases from V and 10 bases from J, the junction contained 8 bases not matched to a gene. CDR3 amino acids: CASSLAGTAGAKLFF. As DNA, the CDR3 is TGTGCCAGCAGCTTAGCAGGGACAGCAGGGGCAAAACTGTTTTTT.

V gene TRBV29-1 combines with J gene TRBJ2-2; TRBD2 is a possible D gene (7 bases). The CDR3 consists of 14 residues. Germline CDR1 and CDR2: SQVTM and ANQGSEA. V lost 8 bases and J lost 6, with 19 bases in between. Written as DNA, the CDR3 is TGCAGCTTCCGCCGAGGGGGGGCTTCCGGGGAGCTGTTTTTT. Its translation: CSFRRGGASGELFF.

V and J are TRBV30 and TRBJ1-2; 10 bases line up with TRBD1. The CDR3 contains 15 residues. Germline CDR1 GTSNPN, CDR2 SVGIG (reference sequence). With V trimmed by 3 bases and J by 4 bases, 8 bases remained unmatched. DNA for the CDR3: TGTGCCTGGAGCGGGGGGACAGGGGAACTCTATGGCTACACCTTC. As protein: CAWSGGTGELYGYTF.

The gene calls are TRBV12-3 or TRBV12-4 and TRBJ1-1; D unclear. The V and J ends lost 1 base and 0 bases respectively, with 3 bases between them. The CDR3 runs to 13 residues. The CDR3: CASSLELNTEAFF. The CDR3 nucleotides are TGTGCCAGCAGTTTAGAGTTGAACACTGAAGCTTTCTTT.

This chain links TRBV7-3 with TRBJ2-3, with 15 bases fitting TRBD2. This CDR3 region has 18 residues. V was clipped by 4 bases and J by 2 bases; unmatched bases: 7. Germline-derived CDR1 and CDR2 are SGHTA and FQGTGA. The CDR3: CASSSYGTSGGITDTQYF. CDR3 in DNA: TGTGCCAGCAGCTCCTACGGGACTAGCGGGGGGATCACAGATACGCAGTATTTT.

The rearrangement joins TRBV7-8 to TRBJ2-3; 10 nucleotides align to TRBD2. The CDR3 spans 15 residues. Germline CDR1 SGHVS, CDR2 FQNEAQ. V dropped 6 bases and J dropped 3; count of bases not matched to a gene: 6. In nucleotides, the CDR3 is TGTGCCAGCAGGATGGGTAGCGGGGGGACAGATACGCAGTATTTT. Protein sequence: CASRMGSGGTDTQYF. Complete variable domain (other parts from reference TRBV7-8 and TRBJ2-3): GAGVSQSPRYKVAKRGQDVALRCDPISGHVSLFWYQQALGQGPEFLTYFQNEAQLDKSGLPSDRFFAERPEGSVSTLKIQRTQQEDSAVYLCASRMGSGGTDTQYFGPGTRLTVL.

This clone appeared a single time. The chain employs TRBV7-3 and TRBJ2-1; TRBD2 aligns across 12 bases. The junction had 10 bases not matched to a gene; V was cut back by 5 bases and J by 5 bases. This CDR3 is 17 amino acids long. The germline V gene encodes CDR1 SGHTA and CDR2 FQGTGA. CDR3 loop: CASSLQPTSGSDNEQFF. Written as DNA, the CDR3 is TGTGCCAGCAGCCTTCAGCCGACTAGCGGGAGCGACAATGAGCAGTTCTTC.

For this clone: This sample also contains other DNA sequences that code for the same CDR3. The chain combines TRBV7-3 with TRBJ1-1, with D perhaps matching TRBD1 (5 bases). The germline V gene has CDR1 SGHTA and CDR2 FQGTGA. The germline V and J ends were trimmed by 3 bases and 2 bases, with 7 bases remaining between them. The CDR3 spans 13 residues. CDR3 DNA: TGTGCCAGCAGCTTGACAGCTAACACTGAAGCTTTCTTT. This codes for CASSLTANTEAFF. The full variable domain, with the rest looked up from reference TRBV7-3 and TRBJ1-1, is GAGVSQTPSNKVTEKGKYVELRCDPISGHTALYWYRQSLGQGPEFLIYFQGTGAADDSGLPNDRFFAVRPEGSVSTLKIQRTERGDSAVYLCASSLTANTEAFFGQGTRLTVV.